These 4 T cell receptor beta chains originate from one sample sequenced in a study of cytomegalovirus exposure and HLA in healthy donors. Amplification used 60 Vbeta primers and 13 Jbeta primers. Generated by immunoSEQ multiplex PCR, the TCRdb table keeps only in-frame clones and is missing some. The sample lists roughly 96,000 clones; roughly 74% were seen once. Sequencing was done on a sample of PBMCs. All receptors derive from a woman aged 65 to 85 in good health and CMV-seropositive.

This clone was detected a few times. The chain is built from TRBV5-1 and TRBJ1-1, with D hard to call. Deletions cut 3 bases from V and 1 base from J, with 7 bases between. Germline-derived CDR1 and CDR2 are SGHRS and YFSETQ. This CDR3 region has 13 residues. This chain's CDR3 is CASSSVSNTEAFF. DNA of the CDR3: TGCGCCAGCAGCTCCGTGTCGAACACTGAAGCTTTCTTT.

In the case of this clone: A read error may produce the germline difference seen at one junction end. The CDR3 DNA follows: TGTGCTAGCAGCCCCGTCGGGGGGGCCACCTACAATGAGCAGTTCTTC. Translation gives CASSPVGGATYNEQFF. The chain is built from TRBV7-7 and TRBJ2-1; the match to TRBD2 covers 8 bases. This CDR3 region has 16 residues. Germline CDR1 and CDR2: SSHAT and FNYEAQ (reference sequence).

As to this clone: Additional DNA sequences in this sample encode the identical CDR3. The V call is TRBV5-1, the J call TRBJ2-5; 9 bases are a match to TRBD2. The CDR3 covers 14 residues. The V segment lost 0 bases and the J segment 5 bases; nucleotides outside the gene matches: 2. Per germline, CDR1 SGHRS and CDR2 YFSETQ. Here the CDR3 DNA reads TGCGCCAGCAGCTTGGGCGGGAGGGAGGAGACCCAGTACTTC. This codes for CASSLGGREETQYF.

The chain carries TRBV4-1 and TRBJ1-4; 7 bases are shared with TRBD1. Per germline, CDR1 MGHRA and CDR2 YSYEKL. The CDR3 is made up of 14 amino acids. Unmatched junction bases numbered 3, after V lost 4 bases and J lost 4 bases. CDR3 DNA: TGCGCCAGCAGCCTCGGGACAGTTAATGAAAAACTGTTTTTT. Protein product: CASSLGTVNEKLFF.